Sequencing of this TCR beta chain was carried out in a study of blood T cell repertoires in COVID-19. V lost 4 bases, J lost 7 bases, and 17 bases lay in between. The CDR3 is 15 amino acids. Germline V gives CDR1 LNHDA, CDR2 SQIVND (reference sequence). Sequencing was performed with immunoSEQ multiplex PCR; in TCRdb, only in-frame clones are kept and a portion is missing. This sample has a few hundred thousand clones, with 70% to 90% found just once. This chain links TRBV19 with TRBJ1-5, with D perhaps TRBD1 (6 bases). This clonotype was sampled from a woman in her twenties or thirties who had recovered from COVID-19. The source material was PBMCs or T cells enriched from blood (not recorded which). For the CDR3, the DNA is TGTGCCAGTAGTACAAGAATCACAGGGTACCAGCCCCAGCATTTT. Protein: CASSTRITGYQPQHF. Combining the CDR3 with reference TRBV19 and TRBJ1-5 gives the whole variable domain DGGITQSPKYLFRKEGQNVTLSCEQNLNHDAMYWYRQDPGQGLRLIYYSQIVNDFQKGDIAEGYSVSREKKESFPLTVTSAQKNPTAFYLCASSTRITGYQPQHFGDGTRLSIL.